What follows are 7 T cell receptor beta chains derived from one specimen sequenced in a study of shared clonotypes between healthy human individuals. The table came from immunoSEQ multiplex PCR; TCRdb's copy has only in-frame clones and leaves some out. The table lists approximately 2,300,000 clones, under 95% of them singletons. Material: naive CD4+ T cells from PBMCs. Subset given: CD45RA+ positively selected. The receptor set was obtained from a man aged 18-30 years in good health. Some clones in this sample may be carry-over from other donors' samples.

There are a few counts of this clone. This sequence joins TRBV6-5 and TRBJ1-1, with 8 bases aligning to TRBD1. The CDR3 runs to 12 residues. Germline assignment: CDR1 MNHEY and CDR2 SVGAGI. Trimming at V came to 6 bases and at J to 6 bases, leaving 3 bases not matched to a gene. The CDR3 DNA reads as TGTGCCAGCAGAGACAGGGGCGCTGAAGCTTTCTTT. Translated, it gives CASRDRGAEAFF.

Regarding this clone: Different DNA sequences within this sample yield the same CDR3. This chain connects TRBV5-4 to TRBJ1-1; 9 bases are shared with TRBD1. V shed 4 bases and J 3 bases; nucleotides not matched to a gene: 4. This CDR3 contains 14 residues. Germline CDR1 and CDR2: SGHNT and YYREEE (reference sequence). The CDR3 coding sequence is TGTGCCAGCAGCCGAGACAGGGGGTACACTGAAGCTTTCTTT. It is translated as CASSRDRGYTEAFF.

The chain links TRBV28 to TRBJ1-4; possible D gene TRBD1, 6 bases. This CDR3 comprises 14 residues. The germline V gene encodes CDR1 MDHEN and CDR2 SYDVKM. The V end lost 6 bases, the J end lost 4 bases, and 12 bases lay between the germline ends. This CDR3 reads CASRQQGLNEKLFF. The CDR3, as DNA: TGTGCCAGCAGGCAACAGGGCCTTAATGAAAAACTGTTTTTT. The complete variable domain, with remaining parts taken from reference TRBV28 and TRBJ1-4, reads DVKVTQSSRYLVKRTGEKVFLECVQDMDHENMFWYRQDPGLGLRLIYFSYDVKMKEKGDIPEGYSVSREKKERFSLILESASTNQTSMYLCASRQQGLNEKLFFGSGTQLSVL.

This clone has just a few counts. This specimen includes other DNA sequences encoding the same CDR3. The chain links TRBV2 to TRBJ1-1; tentatively, D is TRBD1 (6 bases). V was trimmed by 5 bases and J by 1 base, leaving 8 bases between them. Germline V gene lookup returns CDR1 SNHLY and CDR2 FYNNEI. The CDR3 is made up of 13 amino acids. The CDR3 loop reads CASSLQGNTEAFF. The CDR3 DNA follows: TGTGCCAGCAGTTTACAGGGGAACACTGAAGCTTTCTTT.

The chain is built from TRBV28 and TRBJ2-7; TRBD2 matches at 9 bases. Germline assignment: CDR1 MDHEN and CDR2 SYDVKM. Trimming cost V 6 bases and J 4 bases; bases outside gene matches: 7. The CDR3 covers 14 residues. As DNA, the CDR3 is TGTGCCAGCAGGGGTTATAGCGGGAGTTACGAGCAGTACTTC. Protein sequence: CASRGYSGSYEQYF.

V usage is TRBV28 and J usage is TRBJ2-6; 13 bases are shared with TRBD2. This CDR3 comprises 18 residues. Per the germline V gene, CDR1 is MDHEN and CDR2 is SYDVKM. With 4 bases clipped from V and 3 bases from J, the junction kept 6 bases outside the gene matches. The CDR3 coding sequence is TGTGCCAGCAGTTCCCGACTAGCGGGAGGAGGTGGGGCCAACGTCCTGACTTTC. Encoded protein: CASSSRLAGGGGANVLTF.

The DNA of the CDR3 is TGTGCCAGCACCCTTATGAGGGCCGGCACCTACGAGCAGTACTTC. This codes for CASTLMRAGTYEQYF. The rearrangement joins TRBV27 to TRBJ2-7; a weak D match, TRBD2 (5 bases). V lost 7 bases, J lost 2 bases, and 18 bases lay in between. Germline V gene sequence: CDR1 MNHEY, CDR2 SMNVEV (reference sequence). This CDR3 comprises 15 residues.